This TCR beta chain was captured by sequencing in a study of CD8 T cells in ankylosing spondylitis. Study outcomes and limitations: CD8+ by phenotype, disease-linked clones were relatively rare in peripheral blood. Roughly 8 highly homologous variants made up a TCR beta motif that seemed to typify ankylosing spondylitis blood. Several of the motif variants were reported before in synovial fluid and blood from reactive arthritis.

It was by quantitative 5'-RACE with molecular barcodes that TCR beta libraries were made. TCRdb fed the 5' RACE reads into MiXCR, producing one record per CDR3 protein. Among around 540,000 distinct CDR3 sequences listed, 10% to 15% were seen once. The junction had 4 bases not matched to a gene; V was cut back by 3 bases and J by 4 bases. The CDR3 consists of 14 residues. The V gene's germline CDR1 is WNHNN and CDR2 SYGVQD (reference sequence). Comment on this clonotype: Its matching antigen is unknown.

Sequencing was done on a sample of blood, either unsorted or a sorted T cell fraction (not recorded which). This chain uses TRBV10-1 with TRBJ2-3; 7 bases line up with TRBD2. This clonotype originated in a male donor with ankylosing spondylitis. Written as DNA, the CDR3 is TGCGCCAGCAGTGATGGGAGGGCCTCAGATACGCAGTATTTT. As protein: CASSDGRASDTQYF.